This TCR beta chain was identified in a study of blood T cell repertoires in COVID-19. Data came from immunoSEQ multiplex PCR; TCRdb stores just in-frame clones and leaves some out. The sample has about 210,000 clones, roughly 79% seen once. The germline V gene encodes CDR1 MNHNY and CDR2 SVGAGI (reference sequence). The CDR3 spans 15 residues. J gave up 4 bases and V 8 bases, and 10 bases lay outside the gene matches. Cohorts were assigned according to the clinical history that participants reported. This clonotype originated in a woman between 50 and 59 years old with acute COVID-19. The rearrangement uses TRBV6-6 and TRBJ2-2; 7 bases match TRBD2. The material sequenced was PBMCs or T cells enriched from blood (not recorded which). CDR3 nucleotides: TGTGCCAGCGGGGGGGACGGAAGGAGCACCGGGGAGCTGTTTTTT. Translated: CASGGDGRSTGELFF.